This is a list of T cell receptor beta chains from one sample in a study of T-cell reconstitution after alpha-beta-depleted transplantation in children. Via MiXCR, TCRdb re-called the PCR reads, giving one row per CDR3 protein. The sample shows 250,000 to 400,000 distinct CDR3 sequences, approximately 23% of them seen only once. The sample in question was PBMCs, mostly from graft donor cells, obtained 180 days after TCRalphabeta/CD19-depleted stem cell transplant. The receptors here all came from a male patient younger than 18 who had a stem cell transplant for acute lymphoblastic leukemia, so the T cells may come from the graft donor. The CDR3 runs from the conserved cysteine through the conserved F or W. A D gene is named only where the DNA matches it firmly. Expanded clones are given a class, and other clones once, few, many or no size at all.

TRBJ2-1	TRBD2	TRBV5-1	many	TGCGCCAGCAGCTTAGCGGGAGGTTCCGGTGAGCAGTTCTTC	CASSLAGGSGEQFF
TRBJ1-3	TRBD1	TRBV4-1	-	TGCGCCAGCAGCCAAATGCCTCCTTTCACCGGGACAGGGTCTGGAAACACCATATATTTT	CASSQMPPFTGTGSGNTIYF
TRBJ2-3	-	TRBV24-1	-	TGTGCCACCAGTCCTGATATGAATACGCAGTATTTT	CATSPDMNTQYF
TRBJ2-7	-	TRBV12-3/TRBV12-4	once	TGTGCCAGCAGTTTCTGGCTTCAGCAGTACTTC	CASSFWLQQYF
TRBJ2-1	TRBD1	TRBV5-6	many	TGTGCCAGCAGCTTGAAAGGGGGCTATGAGCAGTTCTTC	CASSLKGGYEQFF
TRBJ2-7	-	TRBV7-8	-	TGTGCCAGCAGCTTACGGCTCAGAGTAAGCTCCTACGAGCAGTACTTC	CASSLRLRVSSYEQYF
TRBJ1-5	-	TRBV2	-	TGTGCCAGCAGTGGGAATGTCGACAATCAGCCCCAGCATTTT	CASSGNVDNQPQHF
TRBJ1-1	TRBD1	TRBV6-1	few	TGTGCCAGCAGTGAAGTCGGGACAGGGTTTTTTGCCACTGAAGCTTTCTTT	CASSEVGTGFFATEAFF
TRBJ2-7	TRBD1	TRBV12-3/TRBV12-4	many	TGTGCCAGCAGACCGGGACAGGGTTCCTACGAGCAGTACTTC	CASRPGQGSYEQYF
TRBJ2-1	-	TRBV7-6	few	TGTGCCAGCAGCGCTATCCAGGAGGATTGGCACAATGAGCAGTTCTTC	CASSAIQEDWHNEQFF
TRBJ2-1	-	TRBV28	-	TGTGCCAGCAGTTTTTGGGGATCCTCCTACAATGAGCAGTTCTTC	CASSFWGSSYNEQFF
TRBJ2-5	-	TRBV7-9	-	TGTGCCAGCAGCTTCCCCCGGGTACAGGCTAAAGAGACCCAGTACTTC	CASSFPRVQAKETQYF
TRBJ2-1	-	TRBV9	few	TGTGCCAGCAGCCGGACTAACTACAATGAGCAGTTCTTC	CASSRTNYNEQFF
TRBJ1-3	-	TRBV7-2	few	TGTGCCAGCAGCTTAGATTGGGGGACTGGAAACACCATATATTTT	CASSLDWGTGNTIYF
TRBJ2-3	-	TRBV6-5	few	TGTGCCAGCAGTTACAATCCGGGGCTGCTAAACACAGATACGCAGTATTTT	CASSYNPGLLNTDTQYF
TRBJ2-1	-	TRBV7-8	-	TGTGCCAGCAGCTTAGCGCGGCTAGCAGCGTACAATGAGCAGTTCTTC	CASSLARLAAYNEQFF
TRBJ2-7	-	TRBV6-1	few	TGTGCCAGCAGACCTCGACAGGCCCTGAACTACGAGCAGTACTTC	CASRPRQALNYEQYF
TRBJ2-7	TRBD2	TRBV10-3	-	TGTGCCATCGCTCCGCTAGCGGGAGGCGAGCAGTACTTC	CAIAPLAGGEQYF
TRBJ2-2	TRBD2	TRBV10-2	few	TGCGCCAGCAGTGAGTGGATAGCGGGGACCGGGGAGCTGTTTTTT	CASSEWIAGTGELFF
TRBJ2-5	-	TRBV5-1	-	TGCGCCAGCGGAGGGGCTCAAGAGACCCAGTACTTC	CASGGAQETQYF
TRBJ2-3	-	TRBV12-3/TRBV12-4	-	TGTGCCAGCACCCCTTTGGGCCCAGATACGCAGTATTTT	CASTPLGPDTQYF
TRBJ2-5	-	TRBV6-5	few	TGTGCCAGCAGTTACTCTGGGGTGCAGGGGGAGACCCAGTACTTC	CASSYSGVQGETQYF
TRBJ2-2	-	TRBV6-1	-	TGTGCCAGCTCTCGAGGACGGCTCACCGGGGAGCTGTTTTTT	CASSRGRLTGELFF
TRBJ2-5	-	TRBV6-2/TRBV6-3	-	TGTGCCAGCAGTTACTCGGTCTGGAGGGGACAAGAGACCCAGTACTTC	CASSYSVWRGQETQYF
TRBJ2-1	TRBD1	TRBV7-3	few	TGTGCCAGCAGCCCAGGTCGGGACAGGGGTTTTTCGAATGAGCAGTTCTTC	CASSPGRDRGFSNEQFF
TRBJ2-7	-	TRBV7-3	-	TGTGCCAGCAGCACATGGGGTGGCAGGGGAGGGACCTACGAGCAGTACTTC	CASSTWGGRGGTYEQYF
TRBJ2-1	-	TRBV5-5	few	TGTGCCACCAGGGGGACTCTTTACAATGAGCAGTTCTTC	CATRGTLYNEQFF
TRBJ2-3	TRBD2	TRBV12-3/TRBV12-4	-	TGTGCCACCAGGAGACTTAGCGGGAGAGGGACAGATACGCAGTATTTT	CATRRLSGRGTDTQYF
TRBJ2-1	-	TRBV27	-	TGTGCCAGCAGTTCCTCGTTAGGGTATGAGCAGTTCTTC	CASSSSLGYEQFF
TRBJ2-1	-	TRBV20-1	few	TGCAGTGCTAGAGATCGCCGGGCCCACGGCTACAATGAGCAGTTCTTC	CSARDRRAHGYNEQFF
TRBJ2-6	-	TRBV12-3/TRBV12-4	few	TGTGCCAACCCACTCCCACTCCGGGGTAGGAAGGGGGCCAACGTCCTGACTTTC	CANPLPLRGRKGANVLTF
TRBJ2-2	-	TRBV7-6	many	TGTGCCAGCAGCCCTTCGGTCCTCTTGCTCTACACCGGGGAGCTGTTTTTT	CASSPSVLLLYTGELFF
TRBJ2-1	TRBD2	TRBV19	-	TGTGCCAGTAGTATCCGGACTAGCGGGAGGGCCCGGGATGAGCAGTTCTTC	CASSIRTSGRARDEQFF
TRBJ1-1	-	TRBV5-1	few	TGCGCCAGCGACACAACAGGGCTGAACACTGAAGCTTTCTTT	CASDTTGLNTEAFF
TRBJ2-7	-	TRBV6-5	few	TGTGCCAGCAGTTACTCGACCGGGGAGCACTACGAGCAGTACTTC	CASSYSTGEHYEQYF
TRBJ2-3	-	TRBV5-1	few	TGCGCCAGCAGCGGCGGGACAGGGGTAGCGGGAGTCGGTACAGATACGCAGTATTTT	CASSGGTGVAGVGTDTQYF
TRBJ2-1	-	TRBV24-1	-	TGTGCCACCGTCTCGTCGAACAATGAGCAGTTCTTC	CATVSSNNEQFF
TRBJ2-6	-	TRBV18	few	TGTGCCAGCTCACCTATCAATATAGTAGGAAAAGGGGCCAACGTCCTGACTTTC	CASSPINIVGKGANVLTF
TRBJ2-7	TRBD2	TRBV3-1	-	TGTGCCAGCAGCCAAGGTCTAGCGGGATCGGACGAGCAGTACTTC	CASSQGLAGSDEQYF
TRBJ2-5	TRBD2	TRBV5-1	-	TGCGCCAGCAGCTTAGCGGGAGACGGGGAGACCCAGTACTTC	CASSLAGDGETQYF
TRBJ2-7	-	TRBV5-4	-	TGTGCCAGCAGCTTGGACAGACGCAACGAGCAGTACTTC	CASSLDRRNEQYF
TRBJ2-1	TRBD2	TRBV7-9	-	TGTGCCAGCAGCTTAGCACTTGCGGGGGGTCTGAACAATGAGCAGTTCTTC	CASSLALAGGLNNEQFF
TRBJ2-1	TRBD1	TRBV12-3/TRBV12-4	-	TGTGCCAGCGGACAGGTTCCCCACTACAATGAGCAGTTCTTC	CASGQVPHYNEQFF
TRBJ1-2	TRBD1	TRBV10-3	few	TGTGCCATCAGTACGGGACAGTTGGATGGCTACACCTTC	CAISTGQLDGYTF
TRBJ2-5	TRBD2	TRBV5-1	few	TGCGCCAGCAGCTTCAGCGGGGTAGAGACCCAGTACTTC	CASSFSGVETQYF
TRBJ2-7	TRBD1	TRBV4-1	-	TGCGCCAGCAGCCTGCACCGGGACAGGGTCTCCTACGAGCAGTACTTC	CASSLHRDRVSYEQYF
TRBJ2-2	TRBD1	TRBV24-1	few	TGTGCCACCAGTGATTCCGGGACAGGCGACACCGGGGAGCTGTTTTTT	CATSDSGTGDTGELFF
TRBJ1-2	-	TRBV6-1	-	TGTGCCAGCAGTGACACGGACAGAGCTAACTATGGCTACACCTTC	CASSDTDRANYGYTF
TRBJ1-3	TRBD1	TRBV15	few	TGTGCCACCAGCCGGAAAGACAGGGCCTCTGGAAACACCATATATTTT	CATSRKDRASGNTIYF
TRBJ2-7	TRBD2	TRBV7-6	few	TGTGCCAGCAGCTTAAGGGAGGGTGGAACCTACGAGCAGTACTTC	CASSLREGGTYEQYF
TRBJ2-3	-	TRBV18	-	TGTGCCAGCTCACTCCTACAGCCCACAGATACGCAGTATTTT	CASSLLQPTDTQYF
TRBJ2-1	TRBD1	TRBV29-1	few	TGCAGCGCTGCAGACAGGGTGCCCTACAATGAGCAGTTCTTC	CSAADRVPYNEQFF
TRBJ2-5	-	TRBV6-1	-	TGTGCCAGCAGAGGGCAGAGAGAGACCCAGTACTTC	CASRGQRETQYF
TRBJ2-1	TRBD2	TRBV7-6	-	TGTGCCAGCAGCTCTAGGTACACCGGGACTAGCGGGAATCCTTACAATGAGCAGTTCTTC	CASSSRYTGTSGNPYNEQFF
TRBJ2-7	TRBD2	TRBV7-9	-	TGTGCCAGCGGTGGAACTAGCGGCTCCTACGAGCAGTACTTC	CASGGTSGSYEQYF
TRBJ1-5	-	TRBV20-1	-	TGCAGTGCTGGACCCGGGACGGATAGCAATCAGCCCCAGCATTTT	CSAGPGTDSNQPQHF
TRBJ2-3	-	TRBV28	-	TGTGCCAGCTGGTCGACAGGCACAGATACGCAGTATTTT	CASWSTGTDTQYF
TRBJ2-2	-	TRBV7-9	few	TGTGCCAGCAGCCATCAAGGGAACACCGGGGAGCTGTTTTTT	CASSHQGNTGELFF